This T cell receptor beta chain appears in the sequencing data of a study of regulatory T cells in long-lasting Graves disease. This clonotype was seen a few times. Per the germline V gene, CDR1 is LNHDA and CDR2 is SQIVND (reference sequence). Trimming took off 1 base at V and 11 bases at J, with 14 bases between the two ends. The CDR3 extends over 13 amino acids. Construction of TCR beta libraries relied on iRepertoire HTBI primers and on Arm-PCR targeting CDR3 regions. TCRdb ran MiXCR on the multiplex PCR reads and lists one entry per CDR3 protein. The data hold 250,000 to 300,000 distinct CDR3 sequences, with 18% observed a single time. Time point: newly diagnosed GD, antithyroid drugs for less than 3 months. Making the TCR library involved RNA that had been extracted from PBMCs. The same specimen was also included in a second study, on T cells in Graves' hyperthyroidism and ophthalmopathy. This second report adds: HTBI primers were used for first-round RT-PCR of the TCR CDR3.

V and J are TRBV19 and TRBJ1-1; a weak D match, TRBD1 (5 bases). This receptor was taken from a woman aged 25 to 39 with Graves disease. The sample was peripheral blood mononuclear cells (PBMCs), taken at new diagnosis, from a patient treated with antithyroid drugs. This CDR3 reads CASSIVPGRYAFF. CDR3 coding DNA: TGTGCCAGTAGTATAGTTCCAGGGAGGTATGCTTTCTTT.